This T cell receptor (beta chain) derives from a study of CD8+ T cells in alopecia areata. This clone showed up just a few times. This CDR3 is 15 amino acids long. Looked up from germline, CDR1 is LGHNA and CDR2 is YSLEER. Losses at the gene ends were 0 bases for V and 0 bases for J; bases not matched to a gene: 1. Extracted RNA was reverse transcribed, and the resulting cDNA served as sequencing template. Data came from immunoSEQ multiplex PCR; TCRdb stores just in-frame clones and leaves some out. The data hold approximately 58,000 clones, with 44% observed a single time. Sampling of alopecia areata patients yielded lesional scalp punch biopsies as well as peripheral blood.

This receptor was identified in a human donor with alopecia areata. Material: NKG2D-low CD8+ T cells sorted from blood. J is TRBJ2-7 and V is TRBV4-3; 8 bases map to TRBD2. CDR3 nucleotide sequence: TGCGCCAGCAGCCAAGAACTAGCGGACTCCTACGAGCAGTACTTC. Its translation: CASSQELADSYEQYF.